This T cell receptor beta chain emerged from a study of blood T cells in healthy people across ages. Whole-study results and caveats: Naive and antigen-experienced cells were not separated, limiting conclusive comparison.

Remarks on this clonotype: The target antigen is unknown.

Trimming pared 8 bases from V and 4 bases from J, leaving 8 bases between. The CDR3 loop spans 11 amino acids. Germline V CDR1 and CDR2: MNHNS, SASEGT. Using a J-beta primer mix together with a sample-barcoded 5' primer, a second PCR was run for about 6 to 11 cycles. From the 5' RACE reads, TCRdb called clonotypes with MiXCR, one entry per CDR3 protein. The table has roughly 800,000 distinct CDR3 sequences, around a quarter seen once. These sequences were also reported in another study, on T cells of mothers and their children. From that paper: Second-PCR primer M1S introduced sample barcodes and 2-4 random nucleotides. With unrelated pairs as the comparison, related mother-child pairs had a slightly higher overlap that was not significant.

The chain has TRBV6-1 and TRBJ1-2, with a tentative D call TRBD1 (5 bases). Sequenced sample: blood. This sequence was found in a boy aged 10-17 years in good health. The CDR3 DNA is TGTGCCAGCGGGACCACCTATGGCTACACCTTC. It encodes CASGTTYGYTF.